What follows are 17 T cell receptor beta chains derived from one specimen sequenced in a study of T cells in Graves' hyperthyroidism and ophthalmopathy. Amplified regions were TCR beta CDR3 sequences from RNA transcripts. When the TCR CDR3 underwent first-round RT-PCR, the HTBI primer set was used. In TCRdb, the multiplex PCR reads were re-called with MiXCR into one record per CDR3 protein. The table shows under 450,000 distinct CDR3 sequences, with approximately 18% occurring only once. The material sequenced was blood. All receptors come from a woman younger than 45 with Graves' hyperthyroidism that later progressed to Graves' ophthalmopathy.

This clonotype was counted a few times. V and J are TRBV30 and TRBJ1-3; no clear D. The V and J ends lost 3 bases and 0 bases respectively, with 12 bases between them. Germline V gene sequence: CDR1 GTSNPN, CDR2 SVGIG (reference sequence). The CDR3 spans 15 residues. Here the CDR3 DNA reads TGTGCCTGGAGCGGGCCCGGGTCCTCTGGAAACACCATATATTTT. As protein: CAWSGPGSSGNTIYF.

This rearrangement joins TRBV20-1 to TRBJ2-7; possibly TRBD2 for D (6 bases). The germline V and J ends were trimmed by 6 bases and 1 base, with 16 bases remaining between them. This CDR3 is built from 14 residues. The germline gives CDR1 DFQATT, CDR2 SNEGSKA (reference sequence). For the CDR3, the DNA is TGCAGTGCAGAGCGGCTAGCGTTGTCCTACGAGCAGTACTTC. Its protein product is CSAERLALSYEQYF.

As regards this clonotype: One base away lies a much larger clone, so this may be a sequencing read error. The V call is TRBV7-9, the J call TRBJ2-7; 9 bases map to TRBD1. CDR3 length: 14 residues. V was clipped by 4 bases and J by 3 bases; unmatched bases: 4. The germline V gene encodes CDR1 SEHNR and CDR2 FQNEAQ (reference sequence). CDR3 DNA sequence: TGTGCCAGCAGCTACCGGGACAGGGTCTACGAGCAGTACTTC. Translating it yields CASSYRDRVYEQYF.

The table lists this clonotype with many counts. This chain links TRBV7-9 with TRBJ2-7; 10 nucleotides agree with TRBD1. The CDR3 runs to 17 residues. The germline CDR1 and CDR2 sequences are SEHNR and FQNEAQ (reference sequence). Unmatched junction bases numbered 11, after V lost 2 bases and J lost 4 bases. CDR3 DNA sequence: TGTGCCAGCAGCTTAATAAGAGGCTCGGACAGGGGGTACGAGCAGTACTTC. This gives the protein CASSLIRGSDRGYEQYF.

This clonotype was seen only a few times. V usage is TRBV4-1 and J usage is TRBJ2-5; 8 nucleotides align to TRBD1. The CDR3 spans 15 residues. Germline-derived CDR1 and CDR2 are MGHRA and YSYEKL. With V trimmed by 2 bases and J by 2 bases, 4 bases remained unmatched. The CDR3 sequence: CASSQWTGTQETQYF. The CDR3 coding sequence is TGCGCCAGCAGCCAATGGACAGGGACTCAAGAGACCCAGTACTTC.

The chain carries TRBV7-9 and TRBJ1-4; D ambiguous. V dropped 11 bases and J dropped 3 bases, with 13 bases sitting between them. There are 13 residues in the CDR3. Per the germline V gene, CDR1 is SEHNR and CDR2 is FQNEAQ (reference sequence). The CDR3 sequence is CAGVGGSNEKLFF. CDR3 coding DNA: TGTGCCGGCGTCGGAGGGTCTAATGAAAAACTGTTTTTT. The whole variable domain, remainder taken from reference TRBV7-9 and TRBJ1-4, is DTGVSQNPRHKITKRGQNVTFRCDPISEHNRLYWYRQTLGQGPEFLTYFQNEAQLEKSRLLSDRFSAERPKGSFSTLEIQRTEQGDSAMYLCAGVGGSNEKLFFGSGTQLSVL.

This sequence joins TRBV29-1 and TRBJ1-2; 9 nucleotides match TRBD1. The V and J ends lost 7 bases and 10 bases, in that order; junction bases with no gene match: 13. The CDR3 contains 13 residues. Germline V gives CDR1 SQVTM, CDR2 ANQGSEA. The CDR3: CSAADSGQGDYTF. CDR3 DNA sequence: TGCAGCGCCGCCGATTCGGGACAGGGCGACTACACCTTC.

This clonotype was counted at least ten times. This chain joins TRBV20-1 and TRBJ2-3; 12 bases map to TRBD2. This CDR3 has 19 amino acids. V trimming: 5 bases; J trimming: 4 bases; junction bases outside the gene matches: 19. CDR1 is DFQATT, CDR2 SNEGSKA, per germline (reference sequence). This chain's CDR3 is CSARGPSRLAGAVPDTQYF. In DNA, the CDR3 is TGCAGTGCTCGGGGACCGTCCCGACTAGCGGGAGCCGTGCCAGATACGCAGTATTTT.

This chain joins TRBV9 and TRBJ2-1, with 11 bases aligning to TRBD2. The CDR3 consists of 15 residues. V dropped 4 bases and J dropped 6; count of bases not matched to a gene: 6. The germline CDR1 and CDR2 sequences are SGDLS and YYNGEE. The CDR3 loop reads CASSTSGSLINEQFF. CDR3 nucleotide sequence: TGTGCCAGCAGCACTAGCGGGAGTTTAATCAATGAGCAGTTCTTC.

This clonotype has only a few counts. This chain joins TRBV10-1 and TRBJ2-1, with 7 bases fitting TRBD2. Trimming removed 3 bases from V and 5 bases from J; junction bases left unmatched: 4. Germline V lookup: CDR1 WNHNN, CDR2 SYGVQD (reference sequence). This CDR3 contains 14 residues. As DNA, the CDR3 is TGCGCCAGCAGTGAAGGCGGGGGAAACAATGAGCAGTTCTTC. Its protein product is CASSEGGGNNEQFF.

This clonotype was picked up a small number of times. This may arise from a read error, as a much more abundant clone is one base away. The chain recombines TRBV6-5 with TRBJ2-1; D call uncertain. The length of the CDR3 is 12 residues. From germline, CDR1 is MNHEY and CDR2 SVGAGI. V gave up 4 bases and J gave up 7 bases, with 8 bases separating them. Here the CDR3 DNA reads TGTGCCAGCAGTTCCTCCACGAATGAGCAGTTCTTC. Protein product: CASSSSTNEQFF.

Many counts were recorded for this clonotype. This chain connects TRBV20-1 to TRBJ1-1; D is perhaps TRBD1 (5 bases). V was pared by 6 bases and J by 2 bases, with 19 bases between. The germline V gene encodes CDR1 DFQATT and CDR2 SNEGSKA (reference sequence). CDR3 length: 15 amino acids. This chain's CDR3 is CSATRLDSDNTEAFF. CDR3 DNA sequence: TGCAGTGCGACGAGATTAGACAGCGATAACACTGAAGCTTTCTTT.

This rearrangement joins TRBV10-1 to TRBJ2-5; possible D gene TRBD1, 5 bases. CDR1 WNHNN and CDR2 SYGVQD come from the germline V gene (reference sequence). The length of the CDR3 is 17 residues. V was clipped by 3 bases and J by 1 base, with 18 bases between them. The CDR3 DNA is TGCGCCAGCAGTGAAAGGGGTATTTGGTCGACCCAAGAGACCCAGTACTTC. It is translated as CASSERGIWSTQETQYF.

The rearrangement links TRBV7-2 to TRBJ2-3, with TRBD1 matching over 11 bases. The CDR3 has 13 residues. Germline V lookup: CDR1 SGHTA, CDR2 FQGNSA. Losses at the gene ends were 3 bases for V and 9 bases for J; bases not matched to a gene: 2. CDR3: CASSLGQGGTQYF. CDR3 in DNA: TGTGCCAGCAGCTTGGGACAGGGGGGCACGCAGTATTTT.

In this sample, this clonotype turned up many times. The chain carries TRBV30 and TRBJ2-4; D remains unclear. V gave up 2 bases and J gave up 2 bases, with 7 bases separating them. Per the germline V gene, CDR1 is GTSNPN and CDR2 is SVGIG (reference sequence). The CDR3 runs 13 residues. CDR3 nucleotides: TGTGCCTGGAGTAGGCGAACCAAAAACATTCAGTACTTC. Its protein is CAWSRRTKNIQYF.

This clonotype was observed many times. V gene TRBV27 combines with J gene TRBJ1-1; D gene unclear. V shed 2 bases and J shed 0 bases, with 13 bases lying between them. CDR1 MNHEY and CDR2 SMNVEV come from the germline V gene (reference sequence). CDR3 length: 16 amino acids. CDR3 region: CASSLRPGTMNTEAFF. For the CDR3, the DNA is TGTGCCAGCAGTTTACGGCCAGGTACTATGAACACTGAAGCTTTCTTT.

This chain uses TRBV7-9 with TRBJ1-5; weak D call: TRBD1 (6 bases). Trimming took off 2 bases at V and 5 bases at J, with 10 bases between the two ends. Germline-derived CDR1 and CDR2 are SEHNR and FQNEAQ (reference sequence). CDR3 length: 14 residues. CDR3 in DNA: TGTGCCAGCAGCTTAAGCGGGGGGCATCAGCCCCAGCATTTT. As protein: CASSLSGGHQPQHF.